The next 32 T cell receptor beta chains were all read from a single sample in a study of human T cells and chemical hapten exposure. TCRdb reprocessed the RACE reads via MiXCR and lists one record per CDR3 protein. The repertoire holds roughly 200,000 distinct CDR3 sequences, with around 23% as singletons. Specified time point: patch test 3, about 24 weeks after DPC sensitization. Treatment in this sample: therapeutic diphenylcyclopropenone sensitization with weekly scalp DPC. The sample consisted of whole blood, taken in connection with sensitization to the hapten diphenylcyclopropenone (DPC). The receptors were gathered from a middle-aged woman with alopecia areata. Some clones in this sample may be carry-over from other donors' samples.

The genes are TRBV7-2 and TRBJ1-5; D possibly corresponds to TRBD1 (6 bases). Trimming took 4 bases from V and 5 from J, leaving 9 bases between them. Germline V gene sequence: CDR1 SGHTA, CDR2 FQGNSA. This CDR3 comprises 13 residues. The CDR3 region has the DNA TGTGCCAGCAGCTCACAGGGTTATCAGCCCCAGCATTTT. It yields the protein CASSSQGYQPQHF.

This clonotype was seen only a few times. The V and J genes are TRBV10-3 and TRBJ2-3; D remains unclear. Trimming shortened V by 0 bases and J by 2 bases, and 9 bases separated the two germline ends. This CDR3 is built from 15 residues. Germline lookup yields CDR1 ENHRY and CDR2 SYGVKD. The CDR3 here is CAISESRAYTDTQYF. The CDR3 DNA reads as TGTGCCATCAGTGAGTCGCGTGCCTACACAGATACGCAGTATTTT.

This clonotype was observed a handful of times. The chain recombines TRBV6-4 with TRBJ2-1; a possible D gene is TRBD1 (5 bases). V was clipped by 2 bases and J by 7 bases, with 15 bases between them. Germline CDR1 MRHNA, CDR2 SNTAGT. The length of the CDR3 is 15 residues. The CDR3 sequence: CASSDQGLFGNEQFF. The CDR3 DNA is TGTGCCAGCAGTGACCAGGGCCTCTTTGGGAATGAGCAGTTCTTC.

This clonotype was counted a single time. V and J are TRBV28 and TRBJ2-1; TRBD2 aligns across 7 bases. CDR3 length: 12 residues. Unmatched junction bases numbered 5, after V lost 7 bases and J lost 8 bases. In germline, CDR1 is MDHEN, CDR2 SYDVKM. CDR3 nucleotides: TGTGCCAGCACCGATACTAGCGATGAGCAGTTCTTC. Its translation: CASTDTSDEQFF.

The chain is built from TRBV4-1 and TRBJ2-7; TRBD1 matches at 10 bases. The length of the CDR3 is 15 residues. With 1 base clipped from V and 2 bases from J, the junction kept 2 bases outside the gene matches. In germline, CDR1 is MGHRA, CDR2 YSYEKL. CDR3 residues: CASSQGTGGTYEQYF. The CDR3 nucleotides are TGCGCCAGCAGCCAAGGGACAGGGGGTACCTACGAGCAGTACTTC.

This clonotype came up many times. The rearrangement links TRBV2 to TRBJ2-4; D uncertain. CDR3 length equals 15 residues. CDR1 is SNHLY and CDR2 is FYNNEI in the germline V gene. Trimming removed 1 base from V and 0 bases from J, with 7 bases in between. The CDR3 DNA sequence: TGTGCCAGCAGTGAAGAAGGCTTAGCCAAAAACATTCAGTACTTC. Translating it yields CASSEEGLAKNIQYF.

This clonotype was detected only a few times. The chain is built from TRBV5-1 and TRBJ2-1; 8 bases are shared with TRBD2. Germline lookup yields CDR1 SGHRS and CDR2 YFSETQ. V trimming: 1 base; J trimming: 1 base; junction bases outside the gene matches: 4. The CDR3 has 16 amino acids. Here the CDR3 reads CASSLFTGGSYNEQFF. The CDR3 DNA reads TGCGCCAGCAGCTTGTTTACGGGGGGGTCCTACAATGAGCAGTTCTTC.

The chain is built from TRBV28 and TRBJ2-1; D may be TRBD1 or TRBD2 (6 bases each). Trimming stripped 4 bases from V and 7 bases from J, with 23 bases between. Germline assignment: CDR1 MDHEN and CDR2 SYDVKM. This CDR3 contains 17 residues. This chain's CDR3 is CASSSPSAGRGWNEQFF. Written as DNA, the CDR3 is TGTGCCAGCAGTTCCCCCAGTGCGGGAAGGGGGTGGAATGAGCAGTTCTTC.

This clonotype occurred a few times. CDR3 sequence (DNA): TGTGCCAGCAGTCTCGAAGGGGCCGGGGAGCTGTTTTTT. Translating gives CASSLEGAGELFF. The V and J genes are TRBV12-3 or TRBV12-4 and TRBJ2-2; D is possibly TRBD1 (5 bases). The CDR3 is 13 amino acids. The V gene lost 5 bases and the J gene lost 6 bases, with 10 bases spanning the gap.

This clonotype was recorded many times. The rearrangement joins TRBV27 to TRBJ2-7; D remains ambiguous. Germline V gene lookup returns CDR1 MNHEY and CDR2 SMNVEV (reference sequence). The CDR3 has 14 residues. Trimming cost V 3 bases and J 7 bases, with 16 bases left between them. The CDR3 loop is CASSLGHGVGEQYF. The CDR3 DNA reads TGTGCCAGCAGTTTGGGTCACGGAGTGGGGGAGCAGTACTTC.

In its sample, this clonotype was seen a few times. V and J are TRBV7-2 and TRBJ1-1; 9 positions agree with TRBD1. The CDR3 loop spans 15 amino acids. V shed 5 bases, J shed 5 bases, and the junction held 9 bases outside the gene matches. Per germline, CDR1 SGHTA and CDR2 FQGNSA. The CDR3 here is CASSHSGQGRTEAFF. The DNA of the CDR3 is TGTGCCAGCAGCCATAGCGGACAGGGGAGGACTGAAGCTTTCTTT.

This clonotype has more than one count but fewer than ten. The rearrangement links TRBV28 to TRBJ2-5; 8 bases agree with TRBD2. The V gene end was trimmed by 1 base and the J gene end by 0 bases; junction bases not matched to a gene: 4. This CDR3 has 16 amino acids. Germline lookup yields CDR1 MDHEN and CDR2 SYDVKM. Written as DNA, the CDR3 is TGTGCCAGCAGTTTATCGACTAGCGCCTACCAAGAGACCCAGTACTTC. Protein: CASSLSTSAYQETQYF.

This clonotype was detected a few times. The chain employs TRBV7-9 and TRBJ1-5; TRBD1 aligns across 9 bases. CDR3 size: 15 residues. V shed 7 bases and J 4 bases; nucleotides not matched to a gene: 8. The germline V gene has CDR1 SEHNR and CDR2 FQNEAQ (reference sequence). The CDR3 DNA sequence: TGTGCCAGCACCGAACAGGGGGCGGAAAATCAGCCCCAGCATTTT. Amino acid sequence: CASTEQGAENQPQHF.

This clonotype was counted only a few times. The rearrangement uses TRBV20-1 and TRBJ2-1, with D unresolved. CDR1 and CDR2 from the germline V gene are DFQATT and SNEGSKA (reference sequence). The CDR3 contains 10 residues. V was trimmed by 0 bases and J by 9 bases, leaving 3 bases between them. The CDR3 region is CSARELEQFF. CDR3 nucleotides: TGCAGTGCTAGAGAACTTGAGCAGTTCTTC.

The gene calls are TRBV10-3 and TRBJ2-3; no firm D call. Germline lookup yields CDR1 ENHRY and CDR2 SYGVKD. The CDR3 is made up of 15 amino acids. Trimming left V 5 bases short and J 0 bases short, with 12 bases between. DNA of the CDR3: TGTGCCATCAGTAAAACGGGCATTAGCACAGATACGCAGTATTTT. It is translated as CAISKTGISTDTQYF.

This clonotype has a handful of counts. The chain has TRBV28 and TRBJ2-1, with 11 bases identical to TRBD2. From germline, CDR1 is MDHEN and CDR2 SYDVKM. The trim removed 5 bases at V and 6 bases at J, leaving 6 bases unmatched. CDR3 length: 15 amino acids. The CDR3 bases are TGTGCCAGCAGTACCACCGGGACTAGCGGCAATGAGCAGTTCTTC. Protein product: CASSTTGTSGNEQFF.

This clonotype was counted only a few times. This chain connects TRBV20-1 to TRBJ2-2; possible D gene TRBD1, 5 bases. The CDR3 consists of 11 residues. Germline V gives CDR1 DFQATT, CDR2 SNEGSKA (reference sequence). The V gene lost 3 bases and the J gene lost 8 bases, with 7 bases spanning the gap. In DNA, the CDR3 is TGCAGTGCTAGTCAGGGTGGGGAGCTGTTTTTT. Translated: CSASQGGELFF.

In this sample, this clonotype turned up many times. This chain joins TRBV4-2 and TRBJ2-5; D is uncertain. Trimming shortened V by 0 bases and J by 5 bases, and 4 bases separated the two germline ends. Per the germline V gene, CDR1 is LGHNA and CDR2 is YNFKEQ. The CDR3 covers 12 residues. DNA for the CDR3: TGTGCCAGCAGCCAAGATTTGGAGACCCAGTACTTC. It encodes CASSQDLETQYF.

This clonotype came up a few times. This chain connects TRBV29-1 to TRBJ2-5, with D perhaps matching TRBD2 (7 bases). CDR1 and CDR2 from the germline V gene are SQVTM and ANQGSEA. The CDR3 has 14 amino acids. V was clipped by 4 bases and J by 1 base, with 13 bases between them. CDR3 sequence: CSVGGGASQETQYF. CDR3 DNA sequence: TGCAGCGTTGGAGGGGGGGCGAGCCAAGAGACCCAGTACTTC.

The CDR3 nucleotides read TGTGCCAGCAGTACCCGAGACCTAGACACCATATATTTT. It is translated as CASSTRDLDTIYF. The J gene is TRBJ1-3, the V gene TRBV12-3 or TRBV12-4; no clear D gene. Trimming left V 5 bases short and J 8 bases short, with 13 bases between. The CDR3 runs to 13 residues.

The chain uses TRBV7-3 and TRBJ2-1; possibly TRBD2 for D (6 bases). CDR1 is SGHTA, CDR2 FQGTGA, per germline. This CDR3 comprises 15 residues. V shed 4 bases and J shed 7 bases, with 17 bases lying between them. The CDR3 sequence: CASSSGGAPGNEQFF. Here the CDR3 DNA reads TGTGCCAGCAGCTCCGGGGGTGCTCCAGGGAATGAGCAGTTCTTC.

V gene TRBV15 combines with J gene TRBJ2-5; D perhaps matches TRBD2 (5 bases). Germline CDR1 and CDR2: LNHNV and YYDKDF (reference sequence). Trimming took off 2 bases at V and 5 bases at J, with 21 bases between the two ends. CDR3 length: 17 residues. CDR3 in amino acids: CATSRRGSGPFVETQYF. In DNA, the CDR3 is TGTGCCACCAGCAGACGGGGAAGCGGACCATTCGTGGAGACCCAGTACTTC.

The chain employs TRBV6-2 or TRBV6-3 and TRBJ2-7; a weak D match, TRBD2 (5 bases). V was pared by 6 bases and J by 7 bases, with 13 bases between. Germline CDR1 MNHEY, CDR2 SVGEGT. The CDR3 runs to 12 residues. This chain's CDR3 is CASRGPGGEQYF. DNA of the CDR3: TGTGCCAGCAGAGGACCAGGCGGGGAGCAGTACTTC.

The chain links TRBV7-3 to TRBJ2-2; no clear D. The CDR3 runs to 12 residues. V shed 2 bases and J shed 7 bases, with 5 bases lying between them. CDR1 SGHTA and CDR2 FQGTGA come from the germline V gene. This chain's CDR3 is CASSLVDGELFF. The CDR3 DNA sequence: TGTGCCAGCAGCTTAGTTGACGGGGAGCTGTTTTTT.

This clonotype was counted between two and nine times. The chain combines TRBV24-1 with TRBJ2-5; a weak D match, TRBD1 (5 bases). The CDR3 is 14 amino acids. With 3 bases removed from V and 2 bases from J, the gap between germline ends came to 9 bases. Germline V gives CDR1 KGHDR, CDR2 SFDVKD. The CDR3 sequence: CATSDLRDQETQYF. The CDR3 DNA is TGTGCCACCAGTGATCTCAGGGATCAAGAGACCCAGTACTTC.

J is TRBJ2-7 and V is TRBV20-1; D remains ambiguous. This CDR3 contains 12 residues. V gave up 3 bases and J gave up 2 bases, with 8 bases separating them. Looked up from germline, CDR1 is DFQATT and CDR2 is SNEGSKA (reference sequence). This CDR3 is CSASALAYEQYF. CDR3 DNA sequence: TGCAGTGCTAGTGCCCTCGCCTACGAGCAGTACTTC.

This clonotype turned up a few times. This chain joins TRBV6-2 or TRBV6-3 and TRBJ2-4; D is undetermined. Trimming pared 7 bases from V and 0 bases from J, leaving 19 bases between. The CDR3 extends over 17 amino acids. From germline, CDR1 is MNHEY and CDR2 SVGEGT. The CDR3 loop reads CASTPKGIGQAKNIQYF. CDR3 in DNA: TGTGCCAGCACCCCGAAAGGGATTGGGCAAGCCAAAAACATTCAGTACTTC.

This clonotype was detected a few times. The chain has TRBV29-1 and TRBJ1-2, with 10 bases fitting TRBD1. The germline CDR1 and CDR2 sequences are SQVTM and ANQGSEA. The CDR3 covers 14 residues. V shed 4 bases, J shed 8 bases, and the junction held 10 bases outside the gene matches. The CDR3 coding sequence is TGCAGCGTTGTGGGGACAGGGGAGTCTGGCGGCTACACCTTC. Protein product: CSVVGTGESGGYTF.

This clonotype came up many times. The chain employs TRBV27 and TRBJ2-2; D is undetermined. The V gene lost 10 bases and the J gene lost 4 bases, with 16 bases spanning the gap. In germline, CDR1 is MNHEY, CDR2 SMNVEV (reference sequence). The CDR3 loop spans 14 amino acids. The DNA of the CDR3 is TGTGCCACCTCAAAGACGCAGCTCACCGGGGAGCTGTTTTTT. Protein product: CATSKTQLTGELFF.

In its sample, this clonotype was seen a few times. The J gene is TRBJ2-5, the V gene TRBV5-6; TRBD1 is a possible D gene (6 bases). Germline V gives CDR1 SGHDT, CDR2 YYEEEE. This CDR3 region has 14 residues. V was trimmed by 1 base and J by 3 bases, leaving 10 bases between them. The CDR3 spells CASSLRSGEETQYF. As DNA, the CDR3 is TGTGCCAGCAGCTTGAGGTCAGGGGAAGAGACCCAGTACTTC.

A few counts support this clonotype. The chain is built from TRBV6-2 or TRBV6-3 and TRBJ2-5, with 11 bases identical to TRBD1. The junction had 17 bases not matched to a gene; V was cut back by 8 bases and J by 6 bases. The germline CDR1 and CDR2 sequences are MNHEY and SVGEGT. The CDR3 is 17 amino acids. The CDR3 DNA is TGTGCCAGCGAGGGCCACACAGGGGACAGGGGGGCCAAGACCCAGTACTTC. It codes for CASEGHTGDRGAKTQYF.

The CDR3, as DNA: TGCAGTGCTAGAGAACTAGCGGGAGCTGAGCAGTTCTTC. It encodes CSARELAGAEQFF. The chain combines TRBV20-1 with TRBJ2-1; 11 nucleotides align to TRBD2. V lost 0 bases and J lost 9; bases outside the gene matches: 1. Germline-derived CDR1 and CDR2 are DFQATT and SNEGSKA (reference sequence). The length of the CDR3 is 13 residues.